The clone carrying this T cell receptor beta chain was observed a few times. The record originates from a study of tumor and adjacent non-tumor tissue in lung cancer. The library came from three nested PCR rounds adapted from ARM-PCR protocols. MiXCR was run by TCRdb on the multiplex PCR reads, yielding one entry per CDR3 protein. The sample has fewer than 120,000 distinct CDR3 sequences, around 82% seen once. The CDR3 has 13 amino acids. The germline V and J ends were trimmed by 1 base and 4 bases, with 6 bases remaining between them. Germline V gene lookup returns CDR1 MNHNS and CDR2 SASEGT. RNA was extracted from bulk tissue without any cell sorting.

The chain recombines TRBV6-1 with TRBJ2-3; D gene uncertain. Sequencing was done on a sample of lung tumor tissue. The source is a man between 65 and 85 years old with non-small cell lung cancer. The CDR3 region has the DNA TGTGCCAGCAGTGAAGGCAGCCCAGATACGCAGTATTTT. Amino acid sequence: CASSEGSPDTQYF.